The following is a TCR beta chain sequence with its context. This record comes from a study of technical replicates of blood from a handful of donors. The length of the CDR3 is 17 residues. Between the trimmed V and J ends, which lost 4 bases and 5 bases, there was a span of 22 bases. The germline gives CDR1 SGHAT, CDR2 FQNNGV. Data came from immunoSEQ multiplex PCR; TCRdb stores just in-frame clones and leaves some out. The sample includes 90,000 to 100,000 clones, approximately 94% of them seen just once. The V gene is TRBV11-2, the J gene TRBJ2-3; the D gene is possibly TRBD2 (6 bases). Source material: T cells isolated from PBMCs. This clonotype was sampled from a human donor in good health. CDR3 amino acids: CASSSFGGGTEIDTQYF. The CDR3 DNA reads as TGTGCCAGCAGCTCCTTTGGGGGAGGAACCGAGATAGATACGCAGTATTTT.